The next 6 T cell receptor beta chains were all read from a single sample in a study of T cell responses to AZD1222 COVID-19 vaccine. TCRdb's table, derived via immunoSEQ multiplex PCR, lists solely in-frame clones and lacks some. The sample lists about 100,000 clones, less than 90% occurring once. Sequences were derived from peripheral blood, sampled on day 0 of AZD1222 vaccination. Receptors originate from an adult in good health.

The CDR3 DNA reads as TGTGCCAGCAGCCCGGGACAGGGTGAACAGCCCCAGCATTTT. This encodes CASSPGQGEQPQHF. V is TRBV5-6 and J is TRBJ1-5, with 9 bases matching TRBD1. Trimming removed 4 bases from V and 7 bases from J; junction bases left unmatched: 6. The CDR3 runs to 14 residues. Per the germline V gene, CDR1 is SGHDT and CDR2 is YYEEEE.

The V call is TRBV7-2, the J call TRBJ1-3; D call uncertain. Per the germline V gene, CDR1 is SGHTA and CDR2 is FQGNSA. The CDR3 length is 14 residues. V dropped 1 base and J dropped 0 bases, with 4 bases sitting between them. CDR3 sequence: CASSLGSSGNTIYF. In nucleotides, the CDR3 is TGTGCCAGCAGCTTAGGGAGCTCTGGAAACACCATATATTTT.

The V call is TRBV30, the J call TRBJ2-1; perhaps D is TRBD1 or TRBD2 (5 bases each). This CDR3 is 12 amino acids long. The V end lost 2 bases, the J end lost 7 bases, and 9 bases lay between the germline ends. The germline gives CDR1 GTSNPN, CDR2 SVGIG (reference sequence). CDR3 DNA: TGTGCCTGGAGTACAGGCGGGAATGAGCAGTTCTTC. Residues: CAWSTGGNEQFF.

This clone is medium-sized (0.01 to 0.1%) in the sample. The chain couples TRBV6-1 to TRBJ2-2; perhaps TRBD1 as D (6 bases). Trimming pared 1 base from V and 0 bases from J, leaving 6 bases between. From germline, CDR1 is MNHNS and CDR2 SASEGT. The CDR3 extends over 15 amino acids. For the CDR3, the DNA is TGTGCCAGCAGTGAAGAGGGGGCGAACACCGGGGAGCTGTTTTTT. Amino acid sequence: CASSEEGANTGELFF.

The CDR3, as DNA: TGTGCCAGCAGCTCTGGGACAGGAGCCTACGAGCAGTACTTC. The encoded protein is CASSSGTGAYEQYF. The rearrangement links TRBV9 to TRBJ2-7; 8 nucleotides align to TRBD1. The J segment lost 2 bases and the V segment lost 4 bases, leaving 5 bases of the junction unmatched. Germline CDR1 SGDLS, CDR2 YYNGEE. The CDR3 contains 14 residues.

The chain recombines TRBV13 with TRBJ1-3; TRBD1 matches at 8 bases. J lost 4 bases, V lost 5 bases, and 4 bases had no gene match. There are 14 residues in the CDR3. The germline V gene encodes CDR1 PRHDT and CDR2 FYEKMQ (reference sequence). As DNA, the CDR3 is TGTGCCAGCAGCGCCCGGACAGGGGGAAACACCATATATTTT. Its protein product is CASSARTGGNTIYF.